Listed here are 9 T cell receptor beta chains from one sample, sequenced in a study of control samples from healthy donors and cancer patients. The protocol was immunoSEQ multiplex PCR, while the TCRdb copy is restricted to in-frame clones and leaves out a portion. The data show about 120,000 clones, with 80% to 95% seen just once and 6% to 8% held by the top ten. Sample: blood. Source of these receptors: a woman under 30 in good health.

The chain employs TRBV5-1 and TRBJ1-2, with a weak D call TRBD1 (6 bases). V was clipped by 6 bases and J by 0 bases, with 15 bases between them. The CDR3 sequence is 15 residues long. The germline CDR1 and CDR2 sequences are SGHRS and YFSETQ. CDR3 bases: TGCGCCAGCAAGTGGACAGACGATTCTAACTATGGCTACACCTTC. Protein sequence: CASKWTDDSNYGYTF. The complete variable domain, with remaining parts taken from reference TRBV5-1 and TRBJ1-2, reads KAGVTQTPRYLIKTRGQQVTLSCSPISGHRSVSWYQQTPGQGLQFLFEYFSETQRNKGNFPGRFSGRQFSNSRSEMNVSTLELGDSALYLCASKWTDDSNYGYTFGSGTRLTVV.

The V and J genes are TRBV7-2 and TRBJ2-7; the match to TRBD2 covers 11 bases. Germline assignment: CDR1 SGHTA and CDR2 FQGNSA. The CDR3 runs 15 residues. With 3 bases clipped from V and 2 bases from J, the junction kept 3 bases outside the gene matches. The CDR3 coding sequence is TGTGCCAGCAGCTTCACTAGCGGGGGCCCCTACGAGCAGTACTTC. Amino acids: CASSFTSGGPYEQYF.

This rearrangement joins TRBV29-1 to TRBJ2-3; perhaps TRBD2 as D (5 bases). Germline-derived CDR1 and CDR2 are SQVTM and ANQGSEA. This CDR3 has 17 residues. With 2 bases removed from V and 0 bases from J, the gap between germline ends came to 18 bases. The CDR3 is CSVERVRVHRSTDTQYF. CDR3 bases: TGCAGCGTTGAAAGGGTGAGGGTCCACCGGAGCACAGATACGCAGTATTTT.

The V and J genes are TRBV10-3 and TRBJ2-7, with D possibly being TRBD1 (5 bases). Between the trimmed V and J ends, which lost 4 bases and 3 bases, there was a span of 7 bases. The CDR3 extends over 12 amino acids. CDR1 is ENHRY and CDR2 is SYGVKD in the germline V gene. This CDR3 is CAISVQGYEQYF. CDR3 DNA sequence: TGTGCCATCAGTGTGCAGGGCTACGAGCAGTACTTC.

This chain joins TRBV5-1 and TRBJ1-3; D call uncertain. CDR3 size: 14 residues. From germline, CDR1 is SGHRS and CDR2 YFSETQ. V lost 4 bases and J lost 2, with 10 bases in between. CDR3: CASSPGSAGNTIYF. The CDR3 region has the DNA TGCGCCAGCAGCCCCGGGTCGGCTGGAAACACCATATATTTT. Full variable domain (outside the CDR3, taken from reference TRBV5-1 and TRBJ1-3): KAGVTQTPRYLIKTRGQQVTLSCSPISGHRSVSWYQQTPGQGLQFLFEYFSETQRNKGNFPGRFSGRQFSNSRSEMNVSTLELGDSALYLCASSPGSAGNTIYFGEGSWLTVV.

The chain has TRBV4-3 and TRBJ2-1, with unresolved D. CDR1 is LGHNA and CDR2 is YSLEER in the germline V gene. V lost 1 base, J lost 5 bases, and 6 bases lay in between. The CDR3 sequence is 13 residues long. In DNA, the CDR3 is TGCGCCAGCAGCCAAGTGGCCCACAATGAGCAGTTCTTC. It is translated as CASSQVAHNEQFF.

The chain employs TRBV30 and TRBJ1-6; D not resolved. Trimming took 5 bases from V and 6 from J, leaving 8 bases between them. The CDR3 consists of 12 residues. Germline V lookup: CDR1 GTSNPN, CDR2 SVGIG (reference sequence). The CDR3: CAWDRSNSPLHF. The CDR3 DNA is TGTGCCTGGGACCGCTCTAATTCACCCCTCCACTTT.

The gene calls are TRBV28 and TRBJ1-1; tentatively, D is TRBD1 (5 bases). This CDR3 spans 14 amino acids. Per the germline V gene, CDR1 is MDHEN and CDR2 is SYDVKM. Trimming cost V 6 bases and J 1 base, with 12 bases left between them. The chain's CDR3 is CASSPPGGNTEAFF. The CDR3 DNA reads TGTGCCAGCAGCCCACCGGGGGGGAACACTGAAGCTTTCTTT. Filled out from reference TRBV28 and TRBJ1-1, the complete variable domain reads DVKVTQSSRYLVKRTGEKVFLECVQDMDHENMFWYRQDPGLGLRLIYFSYDVKMKEKGDIPEGYSVSREKKERFSLILESASTNQTSMYLCASSPPGGNTEAFFGQGTRLTVV.

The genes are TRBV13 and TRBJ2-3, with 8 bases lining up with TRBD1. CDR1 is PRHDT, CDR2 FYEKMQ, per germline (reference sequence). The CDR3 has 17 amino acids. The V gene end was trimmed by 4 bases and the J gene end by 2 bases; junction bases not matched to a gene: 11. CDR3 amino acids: CASSSFLDRGTTDTQYF. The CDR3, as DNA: TGTGCCAGCAGCTCCTTCCTCGACAGGGGAACCACAGATACGCAGTATTTT.